What follows describes a single TCR beta chain. The sample originates from a study of shared clonotypes between healthy human individuals. CD45RO-negative, CCR7-selected cells formed the naive CD8 fraction, which excluded terminally differentiated effector memory CD45RA+ cells. Sequenced by immunoSEQ multiplex PCR; TCRdb stores in-frame clones only, minus some. The sample shows 800,000 to 950,000 clones, about 97% of them seen only once. In germline, CDR1 is SGHVS, CDR2 FNYEAQ. V was cut by 4 bases and J by 5 bases, with 7 bases left in between. The CDR3 runs 12 residues. This TCR derives from a young man in good health. This chain uses TRBV7-6 with TRBJ2-3, with D unresolved. Source material: naive CD8+ T cells sorted from blood. The CDR3 DNA reads TGTGCCAGCAGCTCCGTAGAAGATACGCAGTATTTT. Protein product: CASSSVEDTQYF. Full variable domain (remainder filled in from reference TRBV7-6 and TRBJ2-3): GAGVSQSPRYKVTKRGQDVALRCDPISGHVSLYWYRQALGQGPEFLTYFNYEAQQDKSGLPNDRFSAERPEGSISTLTIQRTEQRDSAMYRCASSSVEDTQYFGPGTRLTVL.